The TCR beta chain described here comes from a study of shared clonotypes between healthy human individuals. Study information: The donor pool was made up of a couple of women and three men aged 18 to 49. Three CD4 naive, three CD4 memory, two CD8 naive and one CD8 memory plate were used per donor.

Donors comprised only Caucasian adults living in Nashville, Tennessee. Germline lookup yields CDR1 SGHTA and CDR2 FQGNSA. The CDR3 length is 12 residues. V lost 0 bases and J lost 9, with 7 bases in between. TCRdb keeps only in-frame clones here, not all; method: immunoSEQ multiplex PCR. The data hold 850,000 to 1,200,000 clones, with about 70% observed a single time. The J gene is TRBJ2-3, the V gene TRBV7-2; D could derive from TRBD1 or TRBD2 (5 bases each). The receptor was isolated from a man aged 18 to 30 in good health. The sample taken for sequencing was memory CD4+ T cells sorted from blood. The subset here: CD45RA-negative fraction. Here the CDR3 reads CASSLAGETQYF. CDR3 DNA sequence: TGTGCCAGCAGCTTAGCAGGGGAGACGCAGTATTTT.